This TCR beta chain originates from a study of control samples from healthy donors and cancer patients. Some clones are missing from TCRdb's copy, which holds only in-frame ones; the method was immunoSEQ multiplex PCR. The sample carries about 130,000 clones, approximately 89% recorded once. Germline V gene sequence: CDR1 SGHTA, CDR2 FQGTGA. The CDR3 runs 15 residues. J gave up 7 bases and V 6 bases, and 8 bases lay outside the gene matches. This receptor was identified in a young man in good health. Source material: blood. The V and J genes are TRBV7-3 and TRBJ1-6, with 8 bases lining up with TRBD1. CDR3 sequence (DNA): TGTGCCAGCAGTTCCGGACAGGGCGCAAATTCACCCCTCCACTTT. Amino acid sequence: CASSSGQGANSPLHF. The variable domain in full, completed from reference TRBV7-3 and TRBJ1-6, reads GAGVSQTPSNKVTEKGKYVELRCDPISGHTALYWYRQSLGQGPEFLIYFQGTGAADDSGLPNDRFFAVRPEGSVSTLKIQRTERGDSAVYLCASSSGQGANSPLHFGNGTRLTVT.